This T cell receptor (beta chain) is from a study of shared clonotypes between healthy human individuals. Study-level points and caveats: The four-donor shared clonotypes exceeded non-shared clonotypes in generation probability, with non-shared ones scoring lower. Represented diversity (both genetic and exposure-history) was limited by the small number of donors.

Profiling relied on immunoSEQ multiplex PCR, and the TCRdb table lists in-frame clones only, not all of them. The sample lists approximately 1.5 million clones, 98% occurring once. About this clone: Its antigen remains unknown.

Germline-derived CDR1 and CDR2 are SGHTS and YDEGEE. The ends lost 4 bases at V and 4 bases at J; junction bases unmatched: 14. The CDR3 runs 18 residues. The chain carries TRBV5-8 and TRBJ1-5; 10 bases agree with TRBD1. The material sequenced was naive CD4+ T cells sorted from blood. Subset: CD45RA+ positively selected. The receptor's source is a man aged 30-40 years in good health. The CDR3 protein is CASSKGQGIRVENQPQHF. CDR3 sequence (DNA): TGTGCCAGCAGCAAGGGACAGGGGATTCGAGTCGAGAATCAGCCCCAGCATTTT.